The 10 T cell receptor beta chains listed next were all sequenced from one sample in a study of T cells after yellow fever vaccination. TCRdb fed the 5' RACE reads into MiXCR, producing one record per CDR3 protein. The sample yields under 200,000 distinct CDR3 sequences, more than 5.5% seen once. Sample: CD4+ T cells sorted from PBMCs, taken 5 days after the first yellow fever vaccination. The receptors come from a man younger than 30 who received the YFV17D yellow fever vaccine.

The chain is built from TRBV7-2 and TRBJ2-7; tentative D call: TRBD1 (6 bases). Trimming cost V 1 base and J 2 bases, with 15 bases left between them. Germline values: CDR1 SGHTA, CDR2 FQGNSA. There are 16 residues in the CDR3. The CDR3 loop reads CASSLVPGAGAYEQYF. CDR3 coding DNA: TGTGCCAGCAGCTTAGTTCCTGGGGCAGGGGCCTACGAGCAGTACTTC.

The gene calls are TRBV5-1 and TRBJ2-7, with 7 bases identical to TRBD2. The CDR3 runs to 14 residues. V dropped 0 bases and J dropped 0; count of bases not matched to a gene: 0. Germline V gene lookup returns CDR1 SGHRS and CDR2 YFSETQ. The CDR3 DNA follows: TGCGCCAGCAGCTTGGGGACTAGCTCCTACGAGCAGTACTTC. Translated: CASSLGTSSYEQYF.

This clonotype was detected only a few times. CDR3 nucleotide sequence: TGCGCCAGCAGCCAAGCGGGACAGGGGAGAGCTGAAGCTTTCTTT. Its protein product is CASSQAGQGRAEAFF. V is TRBV4-1 and J is TRBJ1-1; 10 bases agree with TRBD1. Germline values: CDR1 MGHRA, CDR2 YSYEKL. The CDR3 is 15 amino acids. Trimming removed 1 base from V and 6 bases from J; junction bases left unmatched: 5.

Ten or more counts support this clonotype. V and J are TRBV4-1 and TRBJ1-2, with a tentative D call TRBD1 (5 bases). Germline loops: CDR1 MGHRA, CDR2 YSYEKL. The length of the CDR3 is 15 residues. Trimming cost V 1 base and J 5 bases, with 14 bases left between them. This chain's CDR3 is CASSQGGPGFYGYTF. CDR3 coding DNA: TGCGCCAGCAGCCAAGGGGGCCCAGGATTTTATGGCTACACCTTC.

This chain uses TRBV27 with TRBJ2-2; D is unclear. CDR1 and CDR2 from the germline V gene are MNHEY and SMNVEV (reference sequence). Trimming cost V 9 bases and J 1 base, with 21 bases left between them. The CDR3 is 17 residues long. The chain's CDR3 is CASATRLIPGNTGELFF. The CDR3 DNA follows: TGTGCCAGTGCCACCCGGTTAATTCCAGGGAACACCGGGGAGCTGTTTTTT.

The chain joins TRBV12-3 or TRBV12-4 to TRBJ2-2; 7 bases fit TRBD1. The J segment lost 3 bases and the V segment lost 5 bases, leaving 9 bases of the junction unmatched. There are 16 residues in the CDR3. The CDR3 DNA reads as TGTGCCAGCAGTCTAGGCTCAGGGGGTTACACCGGGGAGCTGTTTTTT. The encoded protein is CASSLGSGGYTGELFF.

This clonotype was observed at least ten times. The V and J genes are TRBV7-2 and TRBJ1-1; 8 bases match TRBD1. Looked up from germline, CDR1 is SGHTA and CDR2 is FQGNSA. The CDR3 length is 14 residues. The trim removed 4 bases at V and 6 bases at J, leaving 7 bases unmatched. CDR3 residues: CASSSSLQGAEAFF. DNA for the CDR3: TGTGCCAGCAGCTCTTCCCTACAGGGGGCTGAAGCTTTCTTT. Full variable domain (remainder filled in from reference TRBV7-2 and TRBJ1-1): GAGVSQSPSNKVTEKGKDVELRCDPISGHTALYWYRQSLGQGLEFLIYFQGNSAPDKSGLPSDRFSAERTGGSVSTLTIQRTQQEDSAVYLCASSSSLQGAEAFFGQGTRLTVV.

The rearrangement joins TRBV5-5 to TRBJ1-1; no clear D gene. CDR1 and CDR2 from the germline V gene are SGHKS and YYEKEE (reference sequence). The CDR3 runs 13 residues. The V and J ends lost 2 bases and 2 bases respectively, with 7 bases between them. DNA for the CDR3: TGTGCCAGCAGCTTCCAGTTCAACACTGAAGCTTTCTTT. This encodes CASSFQFNTEAFF.

A few counts support this clonotype. The chain couples TRBV5-4 to TRBJ2-5; TRBD1 agrees at 9 bases. The V and J ends lost 5 bases and 0 bases, in that order; junction bases with no gene match: 8. The CDR3 extends over 16 amino acids. Looked up from germline, CDR1 is SGHNT and CDR2 is YYREEE (reference sequence). CDR3: CASRSGQGRYQETQYF. DNA for the CDR3: TGTGCCAGCAGAAGCGGACAGGGGCGGTACCAAGAGACCCAGTACTTC.

This clonotype appeared a few times. The chain combines TRBV5-6 with TRBJ2-2, with a weak D call TRBD1 (6 bases). The V gene's germline CDR1 is SGHDT and CDR2 YYEEEE. V lost 0 bases, J lost 7 bases, and 13 bases lay in between. The CDR3 runs 15 residues. CDR3 DNA: TGTGCCAGCAGCTTGGTTCCAGGGGCGAGCGGGGAGCTGTTTTTT. This translates into CASSLVPGASGELFF. Full variable domain (outside the CDR3, taken from reference TRBV5-6 and TRBJ2-2): DAGVTQSPTHLIKTRGQQVTLRCSPKSGHDTVSWYQQALGQGPQFIFQYYEEEERQRGNFPDRFSGHQFPNYSSELNVNALLLGDSALYLCASSLVPGASGELFFGEGSRLTVL.